The entry below describes one T cell receptor (beta chain). CDR1 and CDR2 (germline): MGHRA, YSYEKL. The CDR3 extends over 15 amino acids. V lost 4 bases and J lost 6; bases outside the gene matches: 5. This entry is derived from a study of blood T cell repertoires in COVID-19. The method was immunoSEQ multiplex PCR; TCRdb's version includes in-frame clones alone and lacks a portion of them. The profile shows fewer than 150,000 clones, 60% to 85% of them singletons. Sequencing input: peripheral blood. This clonotype was sampled from a man in his 70s with acute or convalescent COVID-19. This sequence joins TRBV4-1 and TRBJ1-4; 10 bases fit TRBD1. The CDR3 DNA reads TGCGCCAGCAGCCCGACAGGGGGCGCTTATGAAAAACTGTTTTTT. Translated: CASSPTGGAYEKLFF.